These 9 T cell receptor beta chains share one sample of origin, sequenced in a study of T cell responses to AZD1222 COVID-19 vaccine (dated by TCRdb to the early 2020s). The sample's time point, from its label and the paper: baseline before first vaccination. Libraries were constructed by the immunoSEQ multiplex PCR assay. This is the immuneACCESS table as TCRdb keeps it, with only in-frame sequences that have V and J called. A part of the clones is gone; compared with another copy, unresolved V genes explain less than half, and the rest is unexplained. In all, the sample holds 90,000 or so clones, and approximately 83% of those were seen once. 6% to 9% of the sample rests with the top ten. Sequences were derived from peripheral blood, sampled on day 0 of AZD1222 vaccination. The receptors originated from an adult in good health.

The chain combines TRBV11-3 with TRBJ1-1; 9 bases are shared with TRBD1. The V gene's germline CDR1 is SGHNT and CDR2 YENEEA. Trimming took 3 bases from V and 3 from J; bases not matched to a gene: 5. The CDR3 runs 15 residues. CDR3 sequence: CASSFSGTGHTEAFF. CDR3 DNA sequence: TGTGCCAGCAGCTTTTCCGGGACAGGGCACACTGAAGCTTTCTTT.

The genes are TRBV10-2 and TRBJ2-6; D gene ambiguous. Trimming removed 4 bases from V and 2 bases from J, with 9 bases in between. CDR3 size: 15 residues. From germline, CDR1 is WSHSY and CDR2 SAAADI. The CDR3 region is CASSGGRTGANVLTF. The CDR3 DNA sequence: TGCGCCAGCAGTGGTGGCAGAACTGGGGCCAACGTCCTGACTTTC.

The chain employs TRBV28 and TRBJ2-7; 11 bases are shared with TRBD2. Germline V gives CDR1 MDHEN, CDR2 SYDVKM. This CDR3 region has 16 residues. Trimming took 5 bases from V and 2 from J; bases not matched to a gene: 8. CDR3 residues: CASSHSGRVGAYEQYF. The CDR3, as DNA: TGTGCCAGCAGTCATAGCGGGAGGGTTGGGGCCTACGAGCAGTACTTC.

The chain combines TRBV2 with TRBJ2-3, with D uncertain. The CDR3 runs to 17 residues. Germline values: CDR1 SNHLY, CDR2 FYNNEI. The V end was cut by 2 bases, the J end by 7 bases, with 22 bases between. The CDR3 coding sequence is TGTGCCAGCAGTGAACGGCTCGTCCCACCAATTACTAATACGCAGTATTTT. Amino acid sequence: CASSERLVPPITNTQYF.

CDR3 amino acids: CASSDQRLAGVGEQFF. The CDR3 DNA follows: TGCGCCAGCAGTGACCAACGACTAGCGGGAGTCGGCGAGCAGTTCTTC. J is TRBJ2-1 and V is TRBV10-1; 12 positions match TRBD2. V trimming: 3 bases; J trimming: 10 bases; junction bases outside the gene matches: 10. The CDR3 extends over 16 amino acids. Germline V gene lookup returns CDR1 WNHNN and CDR2 SYGVQD (reference sequence).

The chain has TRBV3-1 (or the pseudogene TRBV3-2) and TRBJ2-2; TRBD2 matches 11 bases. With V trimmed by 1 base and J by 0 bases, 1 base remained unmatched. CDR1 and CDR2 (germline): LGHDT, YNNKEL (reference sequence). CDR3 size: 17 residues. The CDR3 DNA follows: TGTGCCAGCAGCCAAGTAGCGGGAGGGCCGAACACCGGGGAGCTGTTTTTT. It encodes CASSQVAGGPNTGELFF.

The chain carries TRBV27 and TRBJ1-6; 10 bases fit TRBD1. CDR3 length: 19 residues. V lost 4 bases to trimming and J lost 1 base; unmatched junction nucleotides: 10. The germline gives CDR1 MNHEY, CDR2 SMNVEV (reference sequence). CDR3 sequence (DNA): TGTGCCAGCAGTTCCGGGACAGGGGCCAGCGGGTCCTATAATTCACCCCTCCACTTT. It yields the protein CASSSGTGASGSYNSPLHF.

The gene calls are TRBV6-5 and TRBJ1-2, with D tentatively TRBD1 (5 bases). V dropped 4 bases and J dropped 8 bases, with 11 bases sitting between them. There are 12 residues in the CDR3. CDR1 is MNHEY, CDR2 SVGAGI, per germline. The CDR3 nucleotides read TGTGCCAGCAGTTTCTCAGGGATAGGCTACACCTTC. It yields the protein CASSFSGIGYTF.

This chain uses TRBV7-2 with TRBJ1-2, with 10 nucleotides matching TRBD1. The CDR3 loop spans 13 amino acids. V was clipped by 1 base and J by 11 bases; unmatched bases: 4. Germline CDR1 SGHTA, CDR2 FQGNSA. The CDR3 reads CASSLGGGQGYTF. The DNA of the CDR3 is TGTGCCAGCAGCTTAGGAGGGGGACAGGGGTACACCTTC.